The clone carrying this TCR beta chain was seen at least ten times. Regions amplified from RNA transcripts were the TCR beta CDR3 regions. HTBI primers were the set used in a first-round RT-PCR of the TCR CDR3. One entry per CDR3 protein, called by TCRdb with MiXCR from the multiplex PCR reads. This table has 200,000 to 300,000 distinct CDR3 sequences, 24% appearing once. The data derive from a study of T cells in Graves' hyperthyroidism and ophthalmopathy. This CDR3 is 14 amino acids long. From germline, CDR1 is SGHTA and CDR2 FQGNSA. Trimming left V 5 bases short and J 1 base short, with 9 bases between.

This receptor was taken from a woman aged 40 to 50 with Graves' ophthalmopathy. The rearrangement uses TRBV7-2 and TRBJ2-4, with unresolved D. The sequenced sample was blood. This chain's CDR3 is CASSQGVAKNIQYF. CDR3 DNA: TGTGCCAGCAGCCAAGGAGTGGCCAAAAACATTCAGTACTTC.